Listed below are T cell receptor beta chains from one sample, sequenced in a study of blood T cell repertoires in COVID-19. The repertoire was sequenced with immunoSEQ multiplex PCR; TCRdb's copy has only in-frame clones and lacks some. The table lists approximately 300,000 clones, approximately 85% of them singletons. Sample: PBMCs or T cells enriched from blood (not recorded which). The receptors shown here come from a woman in her twenties or thirties who had recovered from COVID-19. The CDR3 runs from the conserved cysteine through the conserved F or W. Fields, in order: CDR3 protein, J gene, V gene.

cdr3_aa: CASSLWEGPYEQYF; j_call: TRBJ2-7; v_call: TRBV7-6
cdr3_aa: CATSDTGQGGWTGELFF; j_call: TRBJ2-2; v_call: TRBV24-1
cdr3_aa: CASSLFPLGTGVGNTIYF; j_call: TRBJ1-3; v_call: TRBV3-1/TRBV3-2
cdr3_aa: CASSPYSTDTQYF; j_call: TRBJ2-3; v_call: TRBV27
cdr3_aa: CASNPGLGAMHQPQHF; j_call: TRBJ1-5; v_call: TRBV28
cdr3_aa: CAISEAFGLHGYTF; j_call: TRBJ1-2; v_call: TRBV10-3
cdr3_aa: CASSQTGARYNEQFF; j_call: TRBJ2-1; v_call: TRBV7-9
cdr3_aa: CAWRSGITGVSSYNSPLHF; j_call: TRBJ1-6; v_call: TRBV30
cdr3_aa: CASSGRTVNTGELFF; j_call: TRBJ2-2; v_call: TRBV5-1
cdr3_aa: CASSSGLAVYEQYF; j_call: TRBJ2-7; v_call: TRBV5-1
cdr3_aa: CASRIDRNYGYTF; j_call: TRBJ1-2; v_call: TRBV28
cdr3_aa: CAWRLTGAAYEQYF; j_call: TRBJ2-7; v_call: TRBV30
cdr3_aa: CATSDHSSTGAKTEAFF; j_call: TRBJ1-1; v_call: TRBV24-1
cdr3_aa: CATSPSGTHSGNTIYF; j_call: TRBJ1-3; v_call: TRBV24-1
cdr3_aa: CASSLEGEANYGYTF; j_call: TRBJ1-2; v_call: TRBV13
cdr3_aa: CSVEPGQGDEKLFF; j_call: TRBJ1-4; v_call: TRBV29-1
cdr3_aa: CASSQAQGHTEAFF; j_call: TRBJ1-1; v_call: TRBV18
cdr3_aa: CSASGLAGGKLGDTQYF; j_call: TRBJ2-3; v_call: TRBV20-1
cdr3_aa: CASRPGQAYEQYF; j_call: TRBJ2-7; v_call: TRBV2
cdr3_aa: CASSPSTPRDRGFRFSSGELFF; j_call: TRBJ2-2; v_call: TRBV4-2
cdr3_aa: CASSLGTGAYGELFF; j_call: TRBJ2-2; v_call: TRBV5-1
cdr3_aa: CASSWTGDPSGIQYF; j_call: TRBJ2-4; v_call: TRBV5-6
cdr3_aa: CASSPQGSGNQPQHF; j_call: TRBJ1-5; v_call: TRBV19
cdr3_aa: CASRGGLSTDTQYF; j_call: TRBJ2-3; v_call: TRBV2
cdr3_aa: CASSRTGTDTQYF; j_call: TRBJ2-3; v_call: TRBV6-5
cdr3_aa: CASSLGQRNTIYF; j_call: TRBJ1-3; v_call: TRBV5-4
cdr3_aa: CASSYRNQPQHF; j_call: TRBJ1-5; v_call: TRBV5-6
cdr3_aa: CASSQVTGQRFFSGNTIYF; j_call: TRBJ1-3; v_call: TRBV4-1
cdr3_aa: CASSFTGGGTEAFF; j_call: TRBJ1-1; v_call: TRBV27
cdr3_aa: CATQAGGGSSYEQYF; j_call: TRBJ2-7; v_call: TRBV10-3
cdr3_aa: CATGTGDNQPQHF; j_call: TRBJ1-5; v_call: TRBV24-1
cdr3_aa: CASSIGQGQETQYF; j_call: TRBJ2-5; v_call: TRBV5-4
cdr3_aa: CASRRRGTGAQSSGNTIYF; j_call: TRBJ1-3; v_call: TRBV19
cdr3_aa: CASSLTSGPQYF; j_call: TRBJ2-7; v_call: TRBV11-1
cdr3_aa: CASSLLSGRGETQYF; j_call: TRBJ2-5; v_call: TRBV28
cdr3_aa: CASSQVATDTQYF; j_call: TRBJ2-3; v_call: TRBV14
cdr3_aa: CAWSRGRIAFF; j_call: TRBJ1-1; v_call: TRBV30
cdr3_aa: CASTRTGSEKLFF; j_call: TRBJ1-4; v_call: TRBV7-2
cdr3_aa: CASSTGQGTYYGYTF; j_call: TRBJ1-2; v_call: TRBV7-2
cdr3_aa: CASSLPQGGNEKLFF; j_call: TRBJ1-4; v_call: TRBV28
cdr3_aa: CASSPGQLTPQPQHF; j_call: TRBJ1-5; v_call: TRBV19
cdr3_aa: CASSVAPNTEAFF; j_call: TRBJ1-1; v_call: TRBV9
cdr3_aa: CASSETAGYNEQFF; j_call: TRBJ2-1; v_call: TRBV5-1
cdr3_aa: CASSPRRDPSEEKLFF; j_call: TRBJ1-4; v_call: TRBV7-2
cdr3_aa: CASGGTNYGYTF; j_call: TRBJ1-2; v_call: TRBV30
cdr3_aa: CASSLVGTGHTEAFF; j_call: TRBJ1-1; v_call: TRBV28
cdr3_aa: CASSIVEGFSSYNEQFF; j_call: TRBJ2-1; v_call: TRBV19
cdr3_aa: CSARDSPSETQYF; j_call: TRBJ2-5; v_call: TRBV29-1
cdr3_aa: CASSPSEFDRGSNQPQHF; j_call: TRBJ1-5; v_call: TRBV28
cdr3_aa: CASSSAGLLSSYEQYF; j_call: TRBJ2-7; v_call: TRBV7-2
cdr3_aa: CASSWTVGYEQYF; j_call: TRBJ2-7; v_call: TRBV27
cdr3_aa: CASSLSMAGGPGDTQYF; j_call: TRBJ2-3; v_call: TRBV28
cdr3_aa: CASRDLSGDTHTDTQYF; j_call: TRBJ2-3; v_call: TRBV28
cdr3_aa: CSVDMAGGYGYTF; j_call: TRBJ1-2; v_call: TRBV29-1
cdr3_aa: CSVARGLAGGAGELFF; j_call: TRBJ2-2; v_call: TRBV29-1
cdr3_aa: CASSYTGTGDYEQYF; j_call: TRBJ2-7; v_call: TRBV4-1
cdr3_aa: CASSEPGLAVHNEQFF; j_call: TRBJ2-1; v_call: TRBV6-1
cdr3_aa: CAGDKVNSPLHF; j_call: TRBJ1-6; v_call: TRBV30
cdr3_aa: CASSFGFRGEQYF; j_call: TRBJ2-7; v_call: TRBV28
cdr3_aa: CASSYRPGADYNEQFF; j_call: TRBJ2-1; v_call: TRBV6-5